This T cell receptor (beta chain) originates from a study of T cells in localized non-small cell lung cancer. The V and J ends lost 7 bases and 10 bases, in that order; junction bases with no gene match: 10. Germline CDR1 is SGHTA and CDR2 is FQGNSA. This CDR3 is 14 amino acids long. Measured with immunoSEQ multiplex PCR; TCRdb has only the in-frame clones, and not every one. The profile shows some 64,000 clones, roughly nine tenths of them singletons. This clonotype was obtained from a woman aged 35 to 70 with stage I lung adenocarcinoma. V and J are TRBV7-2 and TRBJ1-3; TRBD1 agrees at 10 bases. Sample: peripheral blood, taken before any cancer treatment. The CDR3 sequence is CASTPQGDRGTIYF. DNA for the CDR3: TGTGCCAGCACCCCCCAGGGGGACAGGGGTACCATATATTTT.